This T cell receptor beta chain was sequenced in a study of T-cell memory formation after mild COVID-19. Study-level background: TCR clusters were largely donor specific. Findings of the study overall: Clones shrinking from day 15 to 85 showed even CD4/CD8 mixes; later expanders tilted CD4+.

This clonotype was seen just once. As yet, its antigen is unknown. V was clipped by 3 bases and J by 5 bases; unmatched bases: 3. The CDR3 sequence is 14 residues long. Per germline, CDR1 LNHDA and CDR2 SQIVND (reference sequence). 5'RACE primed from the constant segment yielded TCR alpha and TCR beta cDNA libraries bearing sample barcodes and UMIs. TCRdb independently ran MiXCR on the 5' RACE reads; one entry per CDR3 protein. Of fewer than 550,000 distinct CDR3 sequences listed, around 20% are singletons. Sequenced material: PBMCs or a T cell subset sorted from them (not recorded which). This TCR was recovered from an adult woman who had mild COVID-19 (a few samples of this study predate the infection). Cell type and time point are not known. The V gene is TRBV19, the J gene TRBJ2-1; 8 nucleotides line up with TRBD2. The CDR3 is CASSMGTRHNEQFF. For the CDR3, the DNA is TGTGCCAGTAGTATGGGGACTAGGCACAATGAGCAGTTCTTC.